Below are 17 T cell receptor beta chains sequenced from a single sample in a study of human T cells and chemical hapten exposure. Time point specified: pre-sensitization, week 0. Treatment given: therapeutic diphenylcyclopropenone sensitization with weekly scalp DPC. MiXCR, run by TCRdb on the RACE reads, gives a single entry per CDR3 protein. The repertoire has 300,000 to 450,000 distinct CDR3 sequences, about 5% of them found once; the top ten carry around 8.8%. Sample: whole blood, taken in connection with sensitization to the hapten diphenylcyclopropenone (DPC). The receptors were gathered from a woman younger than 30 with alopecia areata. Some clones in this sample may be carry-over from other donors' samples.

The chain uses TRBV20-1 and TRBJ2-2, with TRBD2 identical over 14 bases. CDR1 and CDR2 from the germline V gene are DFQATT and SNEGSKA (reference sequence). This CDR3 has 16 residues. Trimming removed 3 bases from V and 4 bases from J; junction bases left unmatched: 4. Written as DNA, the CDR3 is TGCAGTGCTAGGACTAGCGGGGGGGCTGGCACCGGGGAGCTGTTTTTT. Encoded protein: CSARTSGGAGTGELFF.

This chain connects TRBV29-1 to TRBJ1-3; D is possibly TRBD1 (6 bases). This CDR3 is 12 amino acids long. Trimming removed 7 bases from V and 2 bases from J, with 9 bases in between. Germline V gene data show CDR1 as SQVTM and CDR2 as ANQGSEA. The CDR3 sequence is CSAGTTGNTIYF. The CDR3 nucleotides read TGCAGCGCTGGGACAACTGGAAACACCATATATTTT.

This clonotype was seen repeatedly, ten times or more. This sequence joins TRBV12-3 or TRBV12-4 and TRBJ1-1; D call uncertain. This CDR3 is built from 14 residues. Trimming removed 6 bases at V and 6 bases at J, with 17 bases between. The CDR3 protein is CASSSPGWLSEAFF. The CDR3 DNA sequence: TGTGCCAGCAGCTCCCCGGGTTGGTTGTCTGAAGCTTTCTTT.

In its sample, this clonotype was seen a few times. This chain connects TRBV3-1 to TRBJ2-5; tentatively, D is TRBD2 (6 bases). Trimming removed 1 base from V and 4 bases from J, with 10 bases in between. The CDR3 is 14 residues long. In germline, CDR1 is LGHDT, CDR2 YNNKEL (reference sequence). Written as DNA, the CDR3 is TGTGCCAGCAGCCAAGTGGTGGAGGGAGAGACCCAGTACTTC. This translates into CASSQVVEGETQYF.

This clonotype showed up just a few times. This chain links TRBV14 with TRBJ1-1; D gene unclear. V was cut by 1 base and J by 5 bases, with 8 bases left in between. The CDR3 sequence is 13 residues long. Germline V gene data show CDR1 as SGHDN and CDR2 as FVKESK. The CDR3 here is CASSQAGRTEAFF. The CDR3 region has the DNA TGTGCCAGCAGCCAAGCGGGGAGGACTGAAGCTTTCTTT.

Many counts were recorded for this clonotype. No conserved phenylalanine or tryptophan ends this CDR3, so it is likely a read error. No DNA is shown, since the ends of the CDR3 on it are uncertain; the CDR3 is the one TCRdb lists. CDR3 residues: CASSPGAGNVML. This chain uses TRBV12-3 or TRBV12-4 with TRBJ2-7; TRBD1 is taken as the D call from the table, unchecked against the DNA. Counting both end residues, the CDR3 totals 12 amino acids.

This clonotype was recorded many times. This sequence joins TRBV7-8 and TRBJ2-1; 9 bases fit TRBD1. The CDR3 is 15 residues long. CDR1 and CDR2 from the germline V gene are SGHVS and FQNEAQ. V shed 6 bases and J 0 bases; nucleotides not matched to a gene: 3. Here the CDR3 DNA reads TGTGCCAGCAGGGGACAGGGCAGCTCCTACAATGAGCAGTTCTTC. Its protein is CASRGQGSSYNEQFF.

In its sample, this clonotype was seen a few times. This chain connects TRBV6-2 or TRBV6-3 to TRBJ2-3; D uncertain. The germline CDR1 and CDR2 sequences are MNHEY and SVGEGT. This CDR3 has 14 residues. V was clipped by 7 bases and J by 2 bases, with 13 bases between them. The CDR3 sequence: CASTTPRLTDTQYF. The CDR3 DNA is TGTGCCAGCACCACGCCTCGGCTCACAGATACGCAGTATTTT.

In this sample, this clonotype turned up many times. DNA for the CDR3: TGTGCCAGCAGCTTAGTTGGGGACAATGAGCAGTTCTTC. This encodes CASSLVGDNEQFF. This sequence joins TRBV7-2 and TRBJ2-1; D gene unclear. V was pared by 1 base and J by 5 bases, with 6 bases between. This CDR3 has 13 residues. CDR1 is SGHTA and CDR2 is FQGNSA in the germline V gene.

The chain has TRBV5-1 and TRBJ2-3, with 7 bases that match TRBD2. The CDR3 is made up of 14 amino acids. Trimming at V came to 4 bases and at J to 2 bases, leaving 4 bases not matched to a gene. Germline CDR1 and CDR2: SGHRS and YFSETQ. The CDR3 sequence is CASSGSGFTDTQYF. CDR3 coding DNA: TGCGCCAGCAGCGGTAGCGGGTTCACAGATACGCAGTATTTT. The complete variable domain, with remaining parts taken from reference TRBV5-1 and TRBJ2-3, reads KAGVTQTPRYLIKTRGQQVTLSCSPISGHRSVSWYQQTPGQGLQFLFEYFSETQRNKGNFPGRFSGRQFSNSRSEMNVSTLELGDSALYLCASSGSGFTDTQYFGPGTRLTVL.

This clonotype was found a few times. CDR3 nucleotide sequence: TGTGCCAGCAGGGGACAGGGGATGGGGTACGAGCAGTACTTC. It codes for CASRGQGMGYEQYF. The chain joins TRBV11-2 to TRBJ2-7, with TRBD1 identical over 10 bases. The germline V gene encodes CDR1 SGHAT and CDR2 FQNNGV. The CDR3 is 14 residues long. J gave up 4 bases and V 6 bases, and 6 bases lay outside the gene matches.

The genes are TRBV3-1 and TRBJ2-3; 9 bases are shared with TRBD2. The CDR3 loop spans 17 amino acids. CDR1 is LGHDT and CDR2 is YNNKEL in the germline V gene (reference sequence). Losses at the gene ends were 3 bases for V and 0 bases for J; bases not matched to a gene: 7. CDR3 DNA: TGTGCCAGCAGCCATCTCCCTAGCGGGGCTAGCACAGATACGCAGTATTTT. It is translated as CASSHLPSGASTDTQYF.

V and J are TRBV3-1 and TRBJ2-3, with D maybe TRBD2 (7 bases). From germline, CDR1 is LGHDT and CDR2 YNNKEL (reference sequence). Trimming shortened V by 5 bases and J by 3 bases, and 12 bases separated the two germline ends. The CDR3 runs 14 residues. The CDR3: CASSAGAFTDTQYF. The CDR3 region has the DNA TGTGCCAGCAGCGCGGGGGCTTTTACAGATACGCAGTATTTT.

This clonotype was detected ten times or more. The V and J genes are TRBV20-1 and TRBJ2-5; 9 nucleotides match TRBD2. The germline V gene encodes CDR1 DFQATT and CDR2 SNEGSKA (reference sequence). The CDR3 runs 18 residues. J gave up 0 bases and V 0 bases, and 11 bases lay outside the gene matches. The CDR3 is CSARDGEASGVYQETQYF. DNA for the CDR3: TGCAGTGCTAGAGATGGGGAGGCTAGCGGGGTATACCAAGAGACCCAGTACTTC.

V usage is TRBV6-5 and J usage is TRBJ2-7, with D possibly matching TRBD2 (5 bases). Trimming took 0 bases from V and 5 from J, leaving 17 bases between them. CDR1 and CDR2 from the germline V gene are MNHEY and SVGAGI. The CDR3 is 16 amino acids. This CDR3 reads CASSYSGSFIHHEQYF. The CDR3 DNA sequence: TGTGCCAGCAGTTACTCTGGGAGCTTCATCCACCACGAGCAGTACTTC.

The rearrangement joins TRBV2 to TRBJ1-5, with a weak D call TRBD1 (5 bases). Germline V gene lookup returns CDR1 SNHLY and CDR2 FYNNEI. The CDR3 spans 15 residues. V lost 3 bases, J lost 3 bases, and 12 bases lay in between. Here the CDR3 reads CASSDRDGFNQPQHF. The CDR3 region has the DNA TGTGCCAGCAGTGACCGGGACGGGTTCAATCAGCCCCAGCATTTT.

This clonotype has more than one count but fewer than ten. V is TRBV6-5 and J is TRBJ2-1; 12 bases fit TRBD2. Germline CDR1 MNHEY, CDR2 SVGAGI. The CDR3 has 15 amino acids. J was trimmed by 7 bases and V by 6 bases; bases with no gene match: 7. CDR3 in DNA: TGTGCCAGCAGCCCGGGACTAGCGGGCCCGAATGAGCAGTTCTTC. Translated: CASSPGLAGPNEQFF.